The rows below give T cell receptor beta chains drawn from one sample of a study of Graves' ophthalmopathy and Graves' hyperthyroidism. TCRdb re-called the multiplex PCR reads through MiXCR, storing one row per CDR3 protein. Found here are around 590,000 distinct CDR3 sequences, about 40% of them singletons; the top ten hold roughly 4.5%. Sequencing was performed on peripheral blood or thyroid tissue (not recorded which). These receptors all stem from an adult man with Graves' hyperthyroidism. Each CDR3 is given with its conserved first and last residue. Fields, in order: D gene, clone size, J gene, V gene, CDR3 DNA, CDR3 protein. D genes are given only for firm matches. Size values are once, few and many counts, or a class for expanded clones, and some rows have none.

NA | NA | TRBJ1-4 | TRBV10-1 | TGCGCCAGCAGTGAGTCTTGGGATGGGAAACTGTTTTTT | CASSESWDGKLFF
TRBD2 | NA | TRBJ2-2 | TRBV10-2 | TGTGCCAGCTCACCGCTAGCGGGAGCTAACACCGGGGAGCTGTTTTTT | CASSPLAGANTGELFF
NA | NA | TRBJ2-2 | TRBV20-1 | TGCAGTGCTGTAGACAGGGGGGAGCTGTTTTTT | CSAVDRGELFF
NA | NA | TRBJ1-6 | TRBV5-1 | TGCGCCAGCAGCTTGAGACCCAATTCACCCCTCCACTTT | CASSLRPNSPLHF
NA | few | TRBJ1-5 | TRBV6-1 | TGTGCCAGCAGTCAGCGGGTTTTTCAGCCCCAGCATTTT | CASSQRVFQPQHF
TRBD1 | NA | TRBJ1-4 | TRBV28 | TGTGCCAGCAGTCAGGGACAGCCTAATGAAAAACTGTTTTTT | CASSQGQPNEKLFF
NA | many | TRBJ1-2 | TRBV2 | TGTGCCAGCAGCAACTTTGCGGGGCAGGACTATGGCTACACCTTC | CASSNFAGQDYGYTF
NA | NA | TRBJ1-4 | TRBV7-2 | TGTGCCAGCGGCTTAGGTGGAGGCAAAACTAATGAAAAACTGTTTTTT | CASGLGGGKTNEKLFF
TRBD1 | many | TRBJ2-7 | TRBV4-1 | TGCGCCAGCAGCCAATCCCAGGGGGCGGGCGAGCAGTACTTC | CASSQSQGAGEQYF
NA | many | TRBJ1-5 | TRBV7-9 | TGTGCCAGCGCTGAAAGCAATGGCAATCAGCCCCAGCATTTT | CASAESNGNQPQHF
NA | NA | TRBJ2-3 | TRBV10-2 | TGCGCCAGCAGTGAGTCGGGGGCGACAGATACGCAGTATTTT | CASSESGATDTQYF
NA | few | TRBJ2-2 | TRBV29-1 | TGCAGCGTTGGGCGGGAGAACACCGGGGAGCTGTTTTTT | CSVGRENTGELFF
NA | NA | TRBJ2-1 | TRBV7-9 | TGTGCCAGCAGCTTGGACCAAGAGCAGTTCTTC | CASSLDQEQFF
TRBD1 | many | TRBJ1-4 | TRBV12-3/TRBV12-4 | TGTGCCAGCAGTTCACAGGGGGCTGAACTGTTTTTT | CASSSQGAELFF
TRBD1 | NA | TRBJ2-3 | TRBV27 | TGTGCCAGCAGTCTGACAGGGACAGATACGCAGTATTTT | CASSLTGTDTQYF
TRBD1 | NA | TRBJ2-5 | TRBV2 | TGTGCCAGCAGTCAACAGACAGGGACCCTAGGAGAGACCCAGTACTTC | CASSQQTGTLGETQYF
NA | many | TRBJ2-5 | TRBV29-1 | TGCAGCGTTGAAGATTATCCAACAGACGACAGTGAAGAAGAGACCCAGTACTTC | CSVEDYPTDDSEEETQYF
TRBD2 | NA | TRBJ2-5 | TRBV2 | TGTGCCAGCAGTTTAGGGACTAGCTGGGCGGAGACCCAGTACTTC | CASSLGTSWAETQYF
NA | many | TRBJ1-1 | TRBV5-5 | TGTGCCAGCAGCTTGGACTATGTGGGGAACACTGAAGCTTTCTTT | CASSLDYVGNTEAFF